This T cell receptor beta chain was documented in a study of blood T cell repertoires in COVID-19. Study context: The study drew acute and convalescent COVID-19 samples from the United States, Italy and Spain. PBMCs, B-cell-depleted T cells, or T cells provided the cDNA or gDNA that made up the material.

How the authors handled the data: Amplification of reference gene primers was used by the study to estimate nucleated cell counts. Profiled with immunoSEQ multiplex PCR; TCRdb holds only in-frame clones, not every one. V and J calls and clone size are as listed in that table; D and trimming were resolved from the DNA. The sample contains under 300,000 clones, 86% of which appear only once. With regard to this clone: One junction end does not reproduce the germline sequence, and a read error may be involved.

Sample: peripheral blood. This TCR was recovered from a woman in her twenties or thirties with active or convalescent COVID-19.

Written as DNA, the CDR3 is TGTGCCTGGAGTGTCCGAGCTACAGGGCGAGGCGGCGAGGTCTTC. This codes for CAWSVRATGRGGEVF. V and J are TRBV30 and TRBJ1-2; D may be TRBD1 (6 bases). The CDR3 has 15 amino acids. Germline CDR1 GTSNPN, CDR2 SVGIG (reference sequence).